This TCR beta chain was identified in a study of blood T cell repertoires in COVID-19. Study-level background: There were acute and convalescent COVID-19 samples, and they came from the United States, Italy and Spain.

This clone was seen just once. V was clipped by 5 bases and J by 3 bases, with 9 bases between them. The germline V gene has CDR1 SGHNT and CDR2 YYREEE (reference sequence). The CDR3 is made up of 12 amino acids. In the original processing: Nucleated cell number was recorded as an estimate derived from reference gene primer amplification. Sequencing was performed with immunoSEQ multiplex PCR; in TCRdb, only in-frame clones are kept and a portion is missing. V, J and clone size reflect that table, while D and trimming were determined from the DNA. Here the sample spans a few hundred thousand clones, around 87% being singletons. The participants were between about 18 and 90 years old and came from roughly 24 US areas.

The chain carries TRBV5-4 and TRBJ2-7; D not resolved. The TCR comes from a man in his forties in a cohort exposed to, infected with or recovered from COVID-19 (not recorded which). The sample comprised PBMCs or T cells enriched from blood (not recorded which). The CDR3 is CASRNDNYEQYF. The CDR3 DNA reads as TGTGCCAGCAGAAATGACAACTACGAGCAGTACTTC.